This is a list of T cell receptor beta chains from one sample in a study of T cell repertoires in cytomegalovirus infection. These TCRs' antigens remain unknown. TCRdb reprocessed the reads with MiXCR, giving one entry per CDR3 protein. The sample consists of 65,000 to 85,000 distinct CDR3 sequences, less than 30% of them appearing once. This material consisted of CD8+ T cells from cultured PBMCs, taken from culture after CMV antigen stimulation. The receptors were sampled from a human donor in good health (CMV status not recorded). Some clones in this sample may be carry-over from other donors' samples. The CDR3 runs from the conserved cysteine through the conserved F or W. D genes are given only for firm matches. Size values are once, few and many counts, or a class for expanded clones, and some rows have none.

J gene,V gene,D gene,clone size,CDR3 protein,CDR3 DNA
TRBJ2-3,TRBV6-6,-,few,CASSWEPTGTDTQYF,TGTGCCAGCAGTTGGGAACCGACAGGCACAGATACGCAGTATTTT
TRBJ2-5,TRBV6-9,-,-,CASSYGALESETQYF,TGTGCCAGCAGTTACGGGGCGCTAGAGTCGGAGACCCAGTACTTC
TRBJ2-5,TRBV5-6,TRBD2,once,CASSPTSGGGWETQYF,TGTGCCAGCAGCCCGACTAGCGGGGGAGGGTGGGAGACCCAGTACTTC
TRBJ1-5,TRBV6-2/TRBV6-3,TRBD1,-,CASLHGGTGQPQHF,TGTGCCAGCCTCCATGGGGGGACAGGCCAGCCCCAGCATTTT
TRBJ2-7,TRBV28,-,few,CATSSAGDEQYF,TGTGCCACCTCTTCTGCAGGCGACGAGCAGTACTTC
TRBJ2-7,TRBV11-2,-,-,CASATGVHEQYF,TGTGCCAGCGCTACGGGGGTCCACGAGCAGTACTTC
TRBJ2-3,TRBV6-6,TRBD2,-,CASSQWASGPRTDTQYF,TGTGCCAGTTCCCAATGGGCTAGCGGACCCCGCACAGATACGCAGTATTTT
TRBJ2-7,TRBV5-4,TRBD1,-,CASSFAGGSSGEQYF,TGTGCCAGCAGCTTTGCAGGGGGCTCCTCGGGCGAGCAGTACTTC
TRBJ1-2,TRBV27,-,few,CASTQIGGNYGYTF,TGTGCCAGCACCCAAATTGGGGGTAACTATGGCTACACCTTC
TRBJ1-2,TRBV12-3/TRBV12-4,-,many,CASSLFGVGGYTF,TGTGCCAGCAGTTTATTCGGGGTTGGGGGCTACACCTTC
TRBJ1-5,TRBV12-3/TRBV12-4,TRBD1,medium-sized,CASSLDRGSNQPQHF,TGTGCCAGCAGTCTAGACAGGGGCAGCAATCAGCCCCAGCATTTT
TRBJ2-7,TRBV29-1,TRBD1,-,CSVEGDSTFYEQYF,TGCAGCGTTGAAGGGGACAGTACCTTCTACGAGCAGTACTTC
TRBJ1-1,TRBV28,-,-,CASSERTEMNTEAFF,TGTGCCAGCAGCGAGAGGACAGAGATGAACACTGAAGCTTTCTTT
TRBJ2-3,TRBV15,TRBD1,many,CATSGGQVVEDTQYF,TGTGCCACCAGCGGAGGACAGGTAGTGGAAGATACGCAGTATTTT
TRBJ2-3,TRBV29-1,-,-,CSVDFQDSLTDTQYF,TGCAGCGTCGACTTCCAGGACAGCCTCACAGATACGCAGTATTTT
TRBJ1-1,TRBV7-8,-,many,CASSWDIMVTEAFF,TGTGCCAGCAGCTGGGACATAATGGTCACTGAAGCTTTCTTT
TRBJ2-1,TRBV7-9,-,-,CASSSGSSYNEQFF,TGTGCCAGCAGCTCGGGCAGCTCCTACAATGAGCAGTTCTTC
TRBJ2-3,TRBV6-1,-,few,CASSERRGKVSDTQYF,TGTGCCAGCAGTGAAAGGAGAGGAAAGGTTTCAGATACGCAGTATTTT
TRBJ2-7,TRBV5-6,-,-,CASSLGPQDFRSYEQYF,TGTGCCAGCAGCTTGGGTCCCCAGGACTTCCGATCCTACGAGCAGTACTTC
TRBJ1-2,TRBV9,-,-,CASSPNKPGHRANYGYTF,TGTGCCAGCAGCCCTAATAAGCCGGGACACCGAGCTAACTATGGCTACACCTTC
TRBJ2-3,TRBV20-1,-,-,CSARGSYSTDTQYF,TGCAGTGCTAGAGGTTCCTATTCCACAGATACGCAGTATTTT
TRBJ1-1,TRBV4-1,-,few,CASSQDGVGVDTEAFF,TGCGCCAGCAGCCAAGATGGGGTTGGTGTGGACACTGAAGCTTTCTTT
TRBJ1-5,TRBV5-1,-,few,CASSWTTGNNQPQHF,TGCGCCAGCAGCTGGACCACAGGGAACAATCAGCCCCAGCATTTT
TRBJ1-1,TRBV12-3/TRBV12-4,TRBD1,many,CASSTSPGTGGYKTEAFF,TGTGCCAGCAGCACGTCTCCCGGGACAGGGGGATATAAGACTGAAGCTTTCTTT
TRBJ2-7,TRBV12-3/TRBV12-4,TRBD1,-,CASSLTGGRSYEQYF,TGTGCCAGCAGTCTCACAGGGGGTCGGTCCTACGAGCAGTACTTC
TRBJ1-6,TRBV7-6,TRBD1,few,CASSLKDRGADLYNSPLHF,TGTGCCAGCAGCTTAAAGGACAGGGGCGCGGATCTCTATAATTCACCCCTCCACTTT
TRBJ1-5,TRBV20-1,-,few,CSAPIGRLQHF,TGCAGTGCTCCTATTGGACGTCTGCAGCATTTT
TRBJ1-1,TRBV7-6,-,-,CASSLGPTGGGGPTEAFF,TGTGCCAGCAGCTTAGGACCTACTGGGGGGGGAGGGCCCACTGAAGCTTTCTTT
TRBJ1-5,TRBV5-5,-,-,CASSLDSGSNQPQHF,TGTGCCAGCAGCTTGGACAGTGGGAGCAATCAGCCCCAGCATTTT
TRBJ1-6,TRBV5-1,-,-,CASSTTTDIPDNSPLHF,TGCGCCAGCAGCACCACGACAGACATCCCCGATAATTCACCCCTCCACTTT
TRBJ2-6,TRBV30,-,-,CAWISSSGANVLTF,TGTGCCTGGATATCGAGCTCTGGGGCCAACGTCCTGACTTTC
TRBJ2-7,TRBV7-6,-,-,CASSLVVRGHEQYF,TGTGCCAGCAGCTTAGTTGTCAGGGGTCACGAGCAGTACTTC
TRBJ1-2,TRBV30,-,large,CAWSTTGNYGYTF,TGTGCCTGGAGTACCACAGGGAACTATGGCTACACCTTC
TRBJ2-1,TRBV19,TRBD2,-,CASSIHWTSPVNEQFF,TGTGCCAGTAGTATTCATTGGACTAGCCCCGTCAATGAGCAGTTCTTC
TRBJ1-6,TRBV28,-,-,CASSLGGKFMGSYNSPLHF,TGTGCCAGCAGTTTAGGGGGAAAATTTATGGGGTCCTATAATTCACCCCTCCACTTT
TRBJ2-2,TRBV12-3/TRBV12-4,TRBD2,few,CASSATSGLTGELFF,TGTGCCAGCAGTGCTACTAGCGGACTCACCGGGGAGCTGTTTTTT
TRBJ2-5,TRBV6-6,TRBD2,many,CASSYFRPGTRQETQYF,TGTGCCAGCAGTTACTTTCGTCCCGGGACTAGGCAAGAGACCCAGTACTTC
TRBJ2-7,TRBV27,TRBD2,many,CASRPSGTHYEQYF,TGTGCCAGCAGACCCAGCGGGACTCACTACGAGCAGTACTTC
TRBJ2-2,TRBV30,-,many,CAWTWEGDTGELFF,TGTGCCTGGACTTGGGAAGGGGACACCGGGGAGCTGTTTTTT
TRBJ2-1,TRBV20-1,-,-,CSASLGYNEQFF,TGCAGTGCTAGTTTAGGTTACAATGAGCAGTTCTTC
TRBJ2-2,TRBV4-3,TRBD2,few,CASSQDPSGSTGELFF,TGCGCCAGCAGCCAAGATCCTAGCGGGAGCACCGGGGAGCTGTTTTTT
TRBJ1-5,TRBV20-1,-,few,CSARVQLVYSNQPQHF,TGCAGTGCTAGAGTCCAGTTAGTTTATAGCAATCAGCCCCAGCATTTT
TRBJ2-1,TRBV4-3,TRBD2,once,CASSQLAGTSGNYNEQFF,TGCGCCAGCAGCCAATTAGCCGGGACTAGCGGGAACTACAATGAGCAGTTCTTC
TRBJ2-3,TRBV9,-,few,CASSVGPTADTQYF,TGTGCCAGCAGCGTAGGGCCCACCGCCGATACGCAGTATTTT
TRBJ2-2,TRBV15,-,-,CATSRDRFRELFF,TGTGCCACCAGCAGGGACCGTTTTAGGGAGCTGTTTTTT
TRBJ2-7,TRBV19,TRBD2,-,CASSKLPSSGGRSSYEQYF,TGTGCCAGTAGTAAGCTCCCATCTAGCGGGGGCCGCAGCTCCTACGAGCAGTACTTC
TRBJ2-3,TRBV19,TRBD1,few,CASSIEGQGALGTDTQYF,TGTGCCAGTAGTATAGAGGGACAGGGGGCGCTTGGCACAGATACGCAGTATTTT
TRBJ2-1,TRBV6-1,TRBD1,many,CASSTGEESYNEQFF,TGTGCCAGCAGTACAGGGGAAGAGAGTTACAATGAGCAGTTCTTC
TRBJ1-5,TRBV6-1,TRBD1,many,CASSSGQVGNQPQHF,TGTGCCAGCAGCAGTGGACAGGTTGGCAATCAGCCCCAGCATTTT
TRBJ2-3,TRBV15,-,few,CATSRGAGADTQYF,TGTGCCACCAGCAGAGGGGCCGGGGCCGATACGCAGTATTTT
TRBJ2-3,TRBV7-9,-,-,CASSRGRSSTDTQYF,TGTGCCAGCAGCCGAGGAAGGTCTAGCACAGATACGCAGTATTTT
TRBJ2-7,TRBV7-6,-,-,CAVLGTERNSYEQYF,TGTGCCGTCCTGGGAACGGAGAGGAACTCCTACGAGCAGTACTTC
TRBJ2-4,TRBV27,TRBD1,few,CASSSRQGAEAKNIQYF,TGTGCCAGCAGTTCCAGACAGGGGGCTGAGGCCAAAAACATTCAGTACTTC